The rows below give T cell receptor beta chains drawn from one sample of a study of early T cells in non-severe SARS-CoV-2 infection. TCRdb itself ran the 5' RACE reads through MiXCR, one entry per CDR3 protein. The sample holds about 52,000 distinct CDR3 sequences; approximately 10% are singletons and the top ten take about 13%. The sample consisted of whole blood. The receptors here all came from an adult who was a healthcare worker with PCR-confirmed SARS-CoV-2 infection or an uninfected control (not recorded which). Each CDR3 is given with its conserved first and last residue. Each record gives: V gene, J gene, D gene, clone size, CDR3 DNA, CDR3 protein. D genes are given only for firm matches. The listing skips clone size in some rows; elsewhere it reads once, few, many or a size class.

>TRBV5-4|TRBJ2-7|NA|few
TGTGCCAGCAGCCCAACGGGACTCCAATACGAGCAGTACTTC
CASSPTGLQYEQYF
>TRBV7-9|TRBJ1-1|NA|few
TGTGCCAGCAGCCTTCGCCCTGAAGCTTTCTTT
CASSLRPEAFF
>TRBV5-1|TRBJ1-2|TRBD1|NA
TGCGCCAGCAGCAGGACAGGGGACGGCTACACCTTC
CASSRTGDGYTF
>TRBV27|TRBJ2-1|NA|few
TGTGCCAGCAGTTTATCGGGTCAGCCCCCCGTCAATGAGCAGTTCTTC
CASSLSGQPPVNEQFF
>TRBV6-6|TRBJ1-2|TRBD1|NA
TGTGCCAGCAGTTCTAGGACAGGGCCCTATGGCTACACCTTC
CASSSRTGPYGYTF
>TRBV6-5|TRBJ2-3|NA|few
TGTGCCAGCAACCGGGTGGGCGCAGATACGCAGTATTTT
CASNRVGADTQYF
>TRBV24-1|TRBJ2-7|NA|many
TGTGCCACCAGTGATTCCACCGGGACGGGAACCTACGAGCAGTACTTC
CATSDSTGTGTYEQYF
>TRBV2|TRBJ2-5|NA|NA
TGTGCCAGCAGTGATCCCCGGGAGACCCAGTACTTC
CASSDPRETQYF
>TRBV29-1|TRBJ1-1|NA|many
TGCAGCGTTTATGTTGGGACTGAAGCTTTCTTT
CSVYVGTEAFF
>TRBV7-9|TRBJ2-1|TRBD1|NA
TGTGCCAGCAGCTTAACAGGGGCCACGGGTGGTGAGCAGTTCTTC
CASSLTGATGGEQFF
>TRBV7-2|TRBJ2-2|NA|NA
TGTGCCACCAATGGCGGGTCCTTAGGTGCCGGGGAGCTGTTTTTT
CATNGGSLGAGELFF
>TRBV6-5|TRBJ1-1|NA|NA
TGTGCCAGCTACAGGGCCAGGAACACTGAAGCTTTCTTT
CASYRARNTEAFF
>TRBV2|TRBJ2-1|TRBD1|many
TGTGCCAGCAGTTCCGGGACAGGGTATCTCAATGAGCAGTTCTTC
CASSSGTGYLNEQFF
>TRBV20-1|TRBJ2-3|NA|many
TGCAGTGCTAGTCCCCTAGGAGATACGCAGTATTTT
CSASPLGDTQYF
>TRBV12-3/TRBV12-4|TRBJ2-2|TRBD1|many
TGTGCCAGCAAAAAACCGAGCAGTTTACTGGGGGACAGAAACACCGGGGAGCTGTTTTTT
CASKKPSSLLGDRNTGELFF
>TRBV7-9|TRBJ2-1|TRBD2|few
TGTGCCAGCAGCCCGGGACTAGCGGATTCCAATGAGCAGTTCTTC
CASSPGLADSNEQFF
>TRBV18|TRBJ2-7|NA|many
TGTGCCAGCTCACTTCTCAAGGTAACCTACGAGCAGTACTTC
CASSLLKVTYEQYF
>TRBV28|TRBJ1-2|NA|few
TGTGCCAGCAGGGCGGCAGGGCCAATGGGCTATGGCTACACCTTC
CASRAAGPMGYGYTF
>TRBV10-3|TRBJ2-7|NA|many
TGTGCCATCAAGCCTTTAGCGGATTCGGCCGAGCAGTACTTC
CAIKPLADSAEQYF
>TRBV9|TRBJ2-1|TRBD2|many
TGTGCCAGCAGCGTAGACCCTAGCGGTACTTACAATGAGCAGTTCTTC
CASSVDPSGTYNEQFF
>TRBV20-1|TRBJ2-1|NA|few
TGCAGTGCTAGAGATTCAAATGAGCAGTTCTTC
CSARDSNEQFF
>TRBV10-3|TRBJ1-1|NA|many
TGTGCCATCAGAGCCAAAGGGACGGAAAACACTGAAGCTTTCTTT
CAIRAKGTENTEAFF
>TRBV7-8|TRBJ2-3|NA|many
TGTGCCAGCAGCCAAGGGACCGTTGACACAGATACGCAGTATTTT
CASSQGTVDTDTQYF
>TRBV6-6|TRBJ1-1|NA|many
TGTGCCAGCAGCATGGACTCAGCCATGAACACTGAAGCTTTCTTT
CASSMDSAMNTEAFF
>TRBV7-3|TRBJ2-2|NA|many
TGTGCCAGCAGCTTAAGGGGTCGAGAAACCGGGGAGCTGTTTTTT
CASSLRGRETGELFF
>TRBV9|TRBJ2-2|TRBD1|many
TGTGCCAGCAGCGTTGGGACAGATTACACCGGGGAGCTGTTTTTT
CASSVGTDYTGELFF
>TRBV29-1|TRBJ1-1|NA|few
TGCAGCGCATCCCAGGCGACCGAAGCTTTCTTT
CSASQATEAFF
>TRBV7-9|TRBJ1-5|NA|many
TGTGCCAGCAGCTTAAACTCAGGGAACACTTATAGCAATCAGCCCCAGCATTTT
CASSLNSGNTYSNQPQHF
>TRBV6-1|TRBJ2-5|TRBD2|NA
TGTGCCAGCTTCGGGGGGGCCGGAGAGACCCAGTACTTC
CASFGGAGETQYF
>TRBV20-1|TRBJ1-6|NA|many
TGCAGTGCTAGCCCTATTCAGGCTCAGGCCGACTCACCCCTCCACTTT
CSASPIQAQADSPLHF
>TRBV27|TRBJ1-1|NA|few
TGTGCCAGCAGTTTAGGTCTCAACACTGAAGCTTTCTTT
CASSLGLNTEAFF
>TRBV4-3|TRBJ1-1|NA|NA
TGCGCCAGCAGCCAAGACGGACGGTCGAACACTGAAGCTTTCTTT
CASSQDGRSNTEAFF
>TRBV5-6|TRBJ1-1|NA|NA
TGTGCCAGCAGCTTCCGATTAACTGAAGCTTTCTTT
CASSFRLTEAFF
>TRBV20-1|TRBJ1-3|NA|NA
TGTACTAAATTGGACCCCCTATCTGGAAACACCATATATTTT
CTKLDPLSGNTIYF
>TRBV28|TRBJ2-7|NA|NA
TGTGCCAGCAGTTTCCCCAGGGGCCCCAGGTACGAGCAGTACTTC
CASSFPRGPRYEQYF
>TRBV13|TRBJ2-7|NA|medium-sized
TGTGCCAGCAGCCCCCGGCAGGGTGGCTACGAGCAGTACTTC
CASSPRQGGYEQYF